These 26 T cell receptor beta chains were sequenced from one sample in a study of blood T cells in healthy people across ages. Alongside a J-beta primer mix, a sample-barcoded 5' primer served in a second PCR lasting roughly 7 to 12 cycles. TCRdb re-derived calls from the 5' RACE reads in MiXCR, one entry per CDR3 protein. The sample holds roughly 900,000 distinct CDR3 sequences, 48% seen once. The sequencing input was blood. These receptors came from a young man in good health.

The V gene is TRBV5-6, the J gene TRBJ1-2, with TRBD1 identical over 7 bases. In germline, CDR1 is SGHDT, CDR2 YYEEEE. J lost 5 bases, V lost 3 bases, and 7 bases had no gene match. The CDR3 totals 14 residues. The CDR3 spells CASSSRDREYGYTF. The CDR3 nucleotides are TGTGCCAGCAGCTCCAGGGACAGAGAATATGGCTACACCTTC.

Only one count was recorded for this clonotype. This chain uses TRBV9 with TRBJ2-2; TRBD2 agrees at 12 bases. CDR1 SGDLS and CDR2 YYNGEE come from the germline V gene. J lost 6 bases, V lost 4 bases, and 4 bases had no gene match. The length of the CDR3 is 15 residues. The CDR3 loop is CASSITSGGSGELFF. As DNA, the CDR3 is TGTGCCAGCAGCATCACTAGCGGGGGGTCCGGGGAGCTGTTTTTT.

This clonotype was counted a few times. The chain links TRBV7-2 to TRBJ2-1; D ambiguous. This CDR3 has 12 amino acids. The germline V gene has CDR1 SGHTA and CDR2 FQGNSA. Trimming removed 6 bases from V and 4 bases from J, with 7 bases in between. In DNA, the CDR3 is TGTGCCAGCAGTTATCCTTACAATGAGCAGTTCTTC. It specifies CASSYPYNEQFF.

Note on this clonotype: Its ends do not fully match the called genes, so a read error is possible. The CDR3 bases are TGTGCCGGCAGCTTAGGTCAGGATAGCACAGATACGCAGTATTTT. Its translation is CAGSLGQDSTDTQYF. The chain combines TRBV11-2 with TRBJ2-3; D is unresolved. The germline V gene has CDR1 SGHAT and CDR2 FQNNGV. This CDR3 has 15 amino acids.

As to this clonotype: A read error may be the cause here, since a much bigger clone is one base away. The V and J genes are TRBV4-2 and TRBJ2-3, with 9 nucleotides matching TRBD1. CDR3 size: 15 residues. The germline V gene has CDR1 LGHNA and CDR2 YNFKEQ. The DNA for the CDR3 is TGTACCAGCAGCCCGGGACAGGGCAGGACAGATACGCAGTATTTT. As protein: CTSSPGQGRTDTQYF.

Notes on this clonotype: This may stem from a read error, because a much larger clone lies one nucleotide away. The CDR3 nucleotides read TGTGCCGGCAGCTTACAGGGCTTTTCCACAGATACGCAGTATTTT. Translated: CAGSLQGFSTDTQYF. The rearrangement links TRBV7-2 to TRBJ2-3, with a weak D call TRBD1 (6 bases). The CDR3 runs 15 residues. Germline V gives CDR1 SGHTA, CDR2 FQGNSA.

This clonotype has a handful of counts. The CDR3 sequence: CARRPGGRTDTQYF. In DNA form, the CDR3 reads TGTGCCAGGCGCCCGGGGGGCCGCACAGATACGCAGTATTTT. The V gene is TRBV2, the J gene TRBJ2-3; weak D call: TRBD2 (7 bases). Germline CDR1 reads SNHLY; CDR2 reads FYNNEI. The CDR3 runs to 14 residues. V lost 9 bases to trimming and J lost 1 base, with 14 bases between them.

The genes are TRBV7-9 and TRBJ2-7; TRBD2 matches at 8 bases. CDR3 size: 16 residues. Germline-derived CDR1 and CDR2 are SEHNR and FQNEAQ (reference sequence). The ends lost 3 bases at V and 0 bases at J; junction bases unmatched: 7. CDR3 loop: CASSLLAGGNSYEQYF. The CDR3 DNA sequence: TGTGCCAGCAGCTTGCTCGCGGGGGGTAACTCCTACGAGCAGTACTTC.

CDR3 loop: CSASRGPLSNQPQHF. CDR3 in DNA: TGCAGTGCGAGCCGGGGCCCCCTTAGCAATCAGCCCCAGCATTTT. V is TRBV20-1 and J is TRBJ1-5, with D possibly TRBD1 on 5 matching bases. The V gene lost 6 bases and the J gene lost 0 bases, with 15 bases spanning the gap. Germline V lookup: CDR1 DFQATT, CDR2 SNEGSKA (reference sequence). CDR3 length: 15 amino acids.

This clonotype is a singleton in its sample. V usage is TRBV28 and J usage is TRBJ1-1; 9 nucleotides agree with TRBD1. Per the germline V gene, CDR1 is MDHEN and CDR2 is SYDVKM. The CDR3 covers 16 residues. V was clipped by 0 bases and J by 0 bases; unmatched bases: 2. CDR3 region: CASSLWTGGMNTEAFF. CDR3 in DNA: TGTGCCAGCAGTTTATGGACAGGGGGTATGAACACTGAAGCTTTCTTT.

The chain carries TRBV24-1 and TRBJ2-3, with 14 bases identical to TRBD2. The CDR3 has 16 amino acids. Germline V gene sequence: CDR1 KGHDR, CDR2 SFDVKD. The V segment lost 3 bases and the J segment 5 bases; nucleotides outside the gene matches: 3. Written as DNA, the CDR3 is TGTGCCACCAGTGATCCAGGACTAGCGGGGGGAGATACGCAGTATTTT. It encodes CATSDPGLAGGDTQYF.

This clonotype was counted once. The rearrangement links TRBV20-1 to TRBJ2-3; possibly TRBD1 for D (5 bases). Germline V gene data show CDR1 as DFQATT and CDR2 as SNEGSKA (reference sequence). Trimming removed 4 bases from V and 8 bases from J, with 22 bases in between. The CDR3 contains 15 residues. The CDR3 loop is CSAMSRAVSQGTQYF. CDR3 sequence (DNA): TGCAGTGCTATGAGTAGGGCTGTGAGCCAGGGTACGCAGTATTTT.

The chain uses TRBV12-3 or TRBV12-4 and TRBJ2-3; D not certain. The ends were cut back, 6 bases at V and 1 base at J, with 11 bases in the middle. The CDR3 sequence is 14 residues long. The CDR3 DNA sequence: TGTGCCAGCAGGAACAGTGCCCGCACAGATACGCAGTATTTT. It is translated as CASRNSARTDTQYF.

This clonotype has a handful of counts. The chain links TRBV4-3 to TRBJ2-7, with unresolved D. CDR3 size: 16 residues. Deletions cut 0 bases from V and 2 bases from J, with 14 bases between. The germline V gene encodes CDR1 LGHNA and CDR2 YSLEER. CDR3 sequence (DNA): TGCGCCAGCAGCCAAGATCTGAATATCCCGACCTACGAGCAGTACTTC. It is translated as CASSQDLNIPTYEQYF.

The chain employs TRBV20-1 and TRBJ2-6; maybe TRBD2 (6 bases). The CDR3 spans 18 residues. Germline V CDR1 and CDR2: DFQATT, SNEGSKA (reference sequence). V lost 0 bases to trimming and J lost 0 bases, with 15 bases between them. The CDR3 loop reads CSARDRESPDSGANVLTF. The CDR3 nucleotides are TGCAGTGCTAGAGATCGGGAGAGTCCCGACTCTGGGGCCAACGTCCTGACTTTC.

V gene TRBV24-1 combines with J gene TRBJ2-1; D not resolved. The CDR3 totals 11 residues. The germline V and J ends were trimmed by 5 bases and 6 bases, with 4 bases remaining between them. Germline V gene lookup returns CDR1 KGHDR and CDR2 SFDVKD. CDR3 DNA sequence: TGTGCCACCAGTGCCGGCAATGAGCAGTTCTTC. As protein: CATSAGNEQFF.

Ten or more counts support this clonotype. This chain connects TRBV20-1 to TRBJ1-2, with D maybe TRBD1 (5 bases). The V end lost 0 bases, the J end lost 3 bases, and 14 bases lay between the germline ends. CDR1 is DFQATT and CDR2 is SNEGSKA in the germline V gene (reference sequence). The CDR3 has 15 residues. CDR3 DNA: TGCAGTGCTAGAGACCCCGGCAGGGCGGACTATGGCTACACCTTC. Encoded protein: CSARDPGRADYGYTF.

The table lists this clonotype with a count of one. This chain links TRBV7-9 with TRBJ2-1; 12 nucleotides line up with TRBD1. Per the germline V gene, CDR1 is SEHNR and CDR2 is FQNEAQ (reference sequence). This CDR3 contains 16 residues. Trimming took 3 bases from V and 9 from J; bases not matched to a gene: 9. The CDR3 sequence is CASSLMAGTGGGEQFF. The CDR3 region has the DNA TGTGCCAGCAGCTTGATGGCCGGGACAGGGGGCGGTGAGCAGTTCTTC.

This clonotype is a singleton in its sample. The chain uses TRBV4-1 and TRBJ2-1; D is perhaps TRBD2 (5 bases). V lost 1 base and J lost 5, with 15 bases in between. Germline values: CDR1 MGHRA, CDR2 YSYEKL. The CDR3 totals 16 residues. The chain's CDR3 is CASSQVGVRVHNEQFF. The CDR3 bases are TGCGCCAGCAGCCAAGTTGGAGTGCGGGTACACAATGAGCAGTTCTTC.

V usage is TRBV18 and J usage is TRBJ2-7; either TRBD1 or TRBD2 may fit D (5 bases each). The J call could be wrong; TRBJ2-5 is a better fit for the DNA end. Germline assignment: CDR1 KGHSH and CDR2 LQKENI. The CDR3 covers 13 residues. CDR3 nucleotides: TGTGCCAGCTCACCTGGGGACCGGGAGACCCAGTACTTC. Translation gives CASSPGDRETQYF.

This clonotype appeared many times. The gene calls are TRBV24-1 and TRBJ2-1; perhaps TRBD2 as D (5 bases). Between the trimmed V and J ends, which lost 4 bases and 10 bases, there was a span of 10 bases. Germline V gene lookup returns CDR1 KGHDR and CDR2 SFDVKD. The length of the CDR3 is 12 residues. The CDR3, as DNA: TGTGCCACCAGTGACTGGGGAGAGGAGCAGTTCTTC. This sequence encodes CATSDWGEEQFF.

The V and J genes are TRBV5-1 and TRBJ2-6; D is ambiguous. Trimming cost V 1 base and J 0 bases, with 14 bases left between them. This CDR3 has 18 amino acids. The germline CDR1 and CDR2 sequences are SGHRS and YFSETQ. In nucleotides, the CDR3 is TGCGCCAGCAGCTTGAAAGTTTCATTAAACTCTGGGGCCAACGTCCTGACTTTC. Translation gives CASSLKVSLNSGANVLTF.

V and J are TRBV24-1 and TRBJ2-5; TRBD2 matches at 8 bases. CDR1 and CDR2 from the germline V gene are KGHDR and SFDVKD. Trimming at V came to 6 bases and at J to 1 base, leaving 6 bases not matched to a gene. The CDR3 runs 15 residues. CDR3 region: CATSRAGGRQETQYF. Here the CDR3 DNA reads TGTGCCACCAGTCGTGCGGGGGGTCGCCAAGAGACCCAGTACTTC.

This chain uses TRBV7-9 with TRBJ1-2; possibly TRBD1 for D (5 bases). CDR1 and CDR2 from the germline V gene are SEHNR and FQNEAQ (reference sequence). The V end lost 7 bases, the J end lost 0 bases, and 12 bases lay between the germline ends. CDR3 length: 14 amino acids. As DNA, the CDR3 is TGTGCCAGCACCCGGGACGGCACTAACTATGGCTACACCTTC. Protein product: CASTRDGTNYGYTF.

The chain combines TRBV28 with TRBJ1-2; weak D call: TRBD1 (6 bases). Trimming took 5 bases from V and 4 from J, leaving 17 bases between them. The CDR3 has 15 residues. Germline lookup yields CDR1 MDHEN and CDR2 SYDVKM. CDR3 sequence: CASSIGTNGAYGYTF. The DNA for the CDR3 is TGTGCCAGCAGTATCGGGACAAACGGTGCCTATGGCTACACCTTC.

The CDR3: CSVARGGYEQYF. The CDR3 DNA sequence: TGCAGCGTTGCGAGAGGGGGCTACGAGCAGTACTTC. The chain couples TRBV29-1 to TRBJ2-7; TRBD1 might be the D (6 bases). Trimming left V 4 bases short and J 3 bases short, with 10 bases between. Germline CDR1 and CDR2: SQVTM and ANQGSEA. The CDR3 covers 12 residues.